This TCR beta chain was profiled in a study of blood T cell repertoires in COVID-19 (dated by TCRdb to about 2020). Study-wide context: Samples from collaborators originated in the United States, Italy and Spain and spanned both the acute and convalescent phases of COVID-19. The prospective study material was composed of cDNA or gDNA derived from T cells, B-cell-depleted T cells, or PBMCs. Deeply sampled blood TCRbeta repertoires from subjects exposed to, actively infected with, or recovered from COVID-19 were included in the dataset. The repertoires were released in a freely available public database intended as a resource for research on the immune response to SARS-CoV-2. Samples came from the ongoing ImmuneRACE study (first 160 participants) plus 1,254 subjects from 6 global collaborators. Nearly every sample came with metadata listing a de-identified subject ID, COVID-19 status, age in years and sex. Where HLA class I and class II types were available, the types were taken from metadata supplied by the sample provider, not from assay-based typing. What the research found in general, with its limitations: Clinical and demographic metadata were provided uncurated, with the amount varying by source and participant.

TCRbeta CDR3 regions were amplified from genomic DNA by means of the immunoSEQ Assay, a bias-controlled multiplex PCR. Per the authors' processing: Nucleated cell counts per sample were estimated from amplification of reference gene primers within the assay. To quantify the absolute abundance of each unique TCRbeta CDR3 rearrangement, sequence reads were collapsed and filtered. Productive Simpson clonality was computed per sample as the square root of Simpson's diversity index over productive rearrangements. Here the immuneACCESS table is served through TCRdb, limited to in-frame sequences with V and J called. Missing clones are a known gap in these copies; in checked studies unresolved V genes cover under half, and the rest lacks a known reason. The D gene and trimming were derived from the DNA, and the V and J assignments and clone size from that table. The sample table holds under 80,000 clones, of which roughly nine tenths were seen once. In total, the top ten clones hold over 15% of the sample.

Reading the germline V gene gives CDR1 SGDLS and CDR2 YYNGEE. The CDR3 has 16 amino acids, counting the end cysteine and phenylalanine. Just CDR3 DNA is preserved here, 48 bases in frame from base 1. V is cut back by 0 bases and J by 6 bases, with 7 bases in the junction unmatched. The collaborating institutions used their own protocols to collect whole blood in K2EDTA tubes. Collaborator samples were shipped for TCRbeta analysis as frozen whole blood, isolated PBMCs, or DNA extracted from either sample type. The sample holds one count of this clone. Which antigen it targets is not known. The input lacks base qualities; no much larger clone sits a single base away.

Sequenced material: peripheral blood. This sequence was found in an elderly man in a cohort sampled during active COVID-19. The sequence links TRBV9 to TRBJ2-3, and TRBD2 matches 10 of the central bases. DNA sequence: TGTGCCAGCAGCGTAGGTCTAGCGGGGGCCGGGGATACGCAGTATTTT. This translates into CASSVGLAGAGDTQYF. With the portions outside the CDR3 filled from the reference TRBV9 and TRBJ2-3 genes, the complete variable region becomes DSGVTQTPKHLITATGQRVTLRCSPRSGDLSVYWYQQSLDQGLQFLIQYYNGEERAKGNILERFSAQQFPDLHSELNLSSLELGDSALYFCASSVGLAGAGDTQYFGPGTRLTVL.